One sample yielded the 8 T cell receptor beta chains listed below, sequenced in a study of T cell responses to AZD1222 COVID-19 vaccine (dated by TCRdb to the early 2020s). The method behind the library was the immunoSEQ multiplex PCR assay. TCRdb took this table from immuneACCESS and kept in-frame rearrangements with V and J called. Such tables lack part of the clones; where checked against another copy, unresolved V genes explain under half of the gap, and the rest is unexplained. The table for this sample lists approximately 160,000 clones; around 90% of them were counted only once. Around 0.99% of the sample is taken by the ten largest. The time point label for this specimen denotes: about 28 days (+/-7) after the second vaccine dose. Sequencing used peripheral blood, obtained 28 days after the second AZD1222 dose. These receptor sequences come from an adult who received the AZD1222 COVID-19 vaccine.

Only one count was recorded for this clone. The chain employs TRBV6-6 and TRBJ1-1; a possible D gene is TRBD1 (6 bases). Trimming shortened V by 4 bases and J by 0 bases, and 9 bases separated the two germline ends. The CDR3 is made up of 14 amino acids. The germline gives CDR1 MNHNY, CDR2 SVGAGI (reference sequence). CDR3 region: CASSSQGLNTEAFF. The CDR3 coding sequence is TGTGCCAGCAGTTCACAGGGATTGAACACTGAAGCTTTCTTT.

The chain employs TRBV7-9 and TRBJ1-1; D uncertain. The CDR3 totals 13 residues. The V gene's germline CDR1 is SEHNR and CDR2 FQNEAQ (reference sequence). The V gene lost 3 bases and the J gene lost 4 bases, with 9 bases spanning the gap. The CDR3: CASSLSPSTEAFF. The CDR3 DNA is TGTGCCAGCAGCTTGTCGCCATCCACTGAAGCTTTCTTT.

The chain uses TRBV18 and TRBJ1-2; a weak D match, TRBD1 (6 bases). Looked up from germline, CDR1 is KGHSH and CDR2 is LQKENI. CDR3 length: 14 amino acids. Trimming left V 0 bases short and J 4 bases short, with 9 bases between. CDR3 coding DNA: TGTGCCAGCTCACCACCGGGGGGCAGCTATGGCTACACCTTC. Translated: CASSPPGGSYGYTF.

The chain has TRBV27 and TRBJ1-2; D is unresolved. CDR3 size: 14 residues. Germline V CDR1 and CDR2: MNHEY, SMNVEV (reference sequence). With 4 bases removed from V and 2 bases from J, the gap between germline ends came to 11 bases. CDR3 sequence: CASSSWTGNYGYTF. The CDR3 coding sequence is TGTGCCAGCAGTTCCTGGACGGGGAACTATGGCTACACCTTC.

This chain connects TRBV7-9 to TRBJ1-3; possible D gene TRBD1, 5 bases. Trimming took 4 bases from V and 4 from J, leaving 17 bases between them. The germline CDR1 and CDR2 sequences are SEHNR and FQNEAQ (reference sequence). This CDR3 is built from 16 residues. The CDR3 DNA is TGTGCCAGCAGCTCATCAACCGGGGGGTACGGAAACACCATATATTTT. Protein product: CASSSSTGGYGNTIYF.

The V and J genes are TRBV4-1 and TRBJ2-1; 9 bases fit TRBD1. Per the germline V gene, CDR1 is MGHRA and CDR2 is YSYEKL. V dropped 2 bases and J dropped 7; count of bases not matched to a gene: 3. This CDR3 is 14 amino acids long. The CDR3 DNA reads as TGCGCCAGCAGCCAAAGGGACAGGGAAAATGAGCAGTTCTTC. Its translation is CASSQRDRENEQFF.

The chain uses TRBV20-1 and TRBJ1-5; no reliable D call. This CDR3 has 13 residues. Trimming cost V 3 bases and J 5 bases, with 11 bases left between them. The V gene's germline CDR1 is DFQATT and CDR2 SNEGSKA (reference sequence). CDR3 sequence: CSASLQAYQPQHF. The DNA for the CDR3 is TGCAGTGCTAGTTTGCAGGCGTATCAGCCCCAGCATTTT.

The chain carries TRBV5-6 and TRBJ1-5; tentatively, D is TRBD1 (6 bases). CDR1 is SGHDT, CDR2 YYEEEE, per germline. The V end lost 0 bases, the J end lost 5 bases, and 15 bases lay between the germline ends. The length of the CDR3 is 16 residues. The CDR3 spells CASSLAGGGEHQPQHF. The DNA of the CDR3 is TGTGCCAGCAGCTTGGCGGGCGGGGGCGAGCATCAGCCCCAGCATTTT. Supplemented by reference TRBV5-6 and TRBJ1-5, the full variable domain reads DAGVTQSPTHLIKTRGQQVTLRCSPKSGHDTVSWYQQALGQGPQFIFQYYEEEERQRGNFPDRFSGHQFPNYSSELNVNALLLGDSALYLCASSLAGGGEHQPQHFGDGTRLSIL.